The sequence of this TCR beta chain was determined in a study of identical twins (dated by TCRdb to about 2016). For the wider study: To test whether fetal clonotypes persist, this study deep-sequenced TCR alpha and beta repertoires from monozygotic twins, from unrelated adults of various ages, and from cord blood. To rule out contamination, the twin experiments were replicated at different times with different library preparation protocols. The investigation overall reported the following: Fewer insertions were carried by abundant cord blood beta clonotypes, a similar but weaker trend appeared in young adult naive repertoires, and no such trend appeared in memory repertoires. Excess twin sharing in beta out-of-frame sequences was weaker because fewer shared sequences lowered the signal-to-noise ratio. Invariant T cells such as MAIT and iNKT could partly confound zero-insertion analyses, though diverse VJ usage argued against this for most clonotypes. Compared with coincidental sharing between unrelated individuals, out-of-frame TCR alpha sequences shared between twins showed an excess of sequences with low generation probability. Conclusions relied on cross-sectional statistical analysis, since the same donors could not be followed over many years. Recombination models systematically underestimated out-of-frame TCR alpha sharing in monozygotic twins but agreed with sharing between unrelated individuals.

Every donor was a healthy Caucasian. Trimming costs V 4 bases and J 6 bases, and their ends lie 24 bases apart. From the cysteine through the phenylalanine, the CDR3 covers 17 amino acids. CDR3 DNA only is kept here, 51 bases in frame from base 1. CDR1 and CDR2, per the germline V gene, are MDHEN and SYDVKM. This clonotype was detected only a few times. What antigen it recognizes has not been identified. Base qualities are not recorded, but no much larger clone differs from it by a single base. The library was prepared using 5' RACE. Sequencing used an Illumina HiSeq 2000. A universal primer binding site was added through template switching, and the final cDNA carried a unique molecular identifier so that TCR cDNA molecules could be counted accurately. First-strand cDNA for TCR alpha and beta chains was synthesized from specific primers in the conserved constant-segment region. To control for contamination, each cDNA library was double barcoded with a SMART-Mk sample barcode plus Illumina barcodes. TruSeq adapter sequences, together with Illumina sample barcodes, were added in two successive PCR steps. Sequencing of the TCR alpha and beta cDNA libraries was done on the Illumina HiSeq platform using custom primers. As for the original processing: MiGEC processed the raw reads to extract unique molecular identifiers, while MiXCR was used to determine the CDR3 positions. Recombination models were inferred per individual with the repgenHMM and IGoR tools using an EM algorithm. Shared clonotypes were analyzed with the tcR package in R, and sharing was normalized by the product of cloneset sizes. To study raw recombination without the effects of thymic and clonal selection, out-of-frame nonproductive sequences were analyzed. The public reads were reanalyzed by TCRdb: fastp trimming at Q25, MiXCR alignment, in-frame beta chains only. Rows merge per CDR3 protein into single entries with the most common DNA and genes. V and J calls and clone size were set by TCRdb, not the authors. Here the sample has roughly 1,500,000 distinct CDR3 sequences; around a third occur a single time. Jointly, the top ten make up roughly 0.3% of the sample.

The chain is made from TRBV28 and TRBJ1-2; tentative D gene TRBD1, with 5 bases matching. This receptor was identified in a newborn girl in good health. The sequencing input was cord blood. The CDR3 region reads CASSSYLSGRARDGYTF. The nucleotides read TGTGCCAGCAGTTCCTATCTCTCGGGACGCGCCCGAGATGGCTACACCTTC.